This T cell receptor beta chain was retrieved from a study of T cell changes during pregnancy in multiple sclerosis. The CDR3 totals 15 residues. The ends were cut back, 1 base at V and 6 bases at J, with 13 bases in the middle. Germline lookup yields CDR1 LNHDA and CDR2 SQIVND (reference sequence). TCRdb's table, derived via immunoSEQ multiplex PCR, lists solely in-frame clones and lacks some. The repertoire includes approximately 100,000 clones, 92% of them detected once, and around 1.5% sits in the top ten. The chain has TRBV19 and TRBJ1-5, with D perhaps matching TRBD1 (5 bases). The receptor's source is a female donor with multiple sclerosis, enrolled in a pregnancy study. The sample was peripheral blood, taken after pregnancy. DNA of the CDR3: TGTGCCAGTAGTATAGTATCCCAGGGCGGTCAGCCCCAGCATTTT. This translates into CASSIVSQGGQPQHF. Full variable domain (missing parts from reference TRBV19 and TRBJ1-5): DGGITQSPKYLFRKEGQNVTLSCEQNLNHDAMYWYRQDPGQGLRLIYYSQIVNDFQKGDIAEGYSVSREKKESFPLTVTSAQKNPTAFYLCASSIVSQGGQPQHFGDGTRLSIL.